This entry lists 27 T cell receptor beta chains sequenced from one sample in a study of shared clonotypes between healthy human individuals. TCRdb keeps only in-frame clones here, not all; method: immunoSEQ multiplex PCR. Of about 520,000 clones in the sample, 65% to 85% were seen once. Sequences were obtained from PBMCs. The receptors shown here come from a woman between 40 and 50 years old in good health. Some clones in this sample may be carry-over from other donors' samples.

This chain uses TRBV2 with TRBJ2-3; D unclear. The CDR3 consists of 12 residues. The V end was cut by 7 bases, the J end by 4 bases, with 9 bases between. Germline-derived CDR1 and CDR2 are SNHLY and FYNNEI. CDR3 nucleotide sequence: TGTGCCAGCACCCCGGCGGCAGATACGCAGTATTTT. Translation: CASTPAADTQYF.

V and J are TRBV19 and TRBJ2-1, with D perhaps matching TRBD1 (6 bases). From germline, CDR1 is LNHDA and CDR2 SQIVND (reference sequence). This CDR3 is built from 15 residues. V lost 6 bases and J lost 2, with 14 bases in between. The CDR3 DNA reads TGTGCCAGTAGCCCCGCACAGGGTGCCTACAATGAGCAGTTCTTC. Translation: CASSPAQGAYNEQFF.

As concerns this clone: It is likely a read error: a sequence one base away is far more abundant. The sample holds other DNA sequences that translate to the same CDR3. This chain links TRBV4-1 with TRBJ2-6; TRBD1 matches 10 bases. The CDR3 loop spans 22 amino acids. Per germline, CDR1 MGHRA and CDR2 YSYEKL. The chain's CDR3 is CASSQGTGQGVVVISGANVLTF. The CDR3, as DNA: TGCGCTAGCAGCCAGGGTACAGGACAGGGGGTGGTCGTAATCTCTGGGGCCAACGTCCTGACTTTC.

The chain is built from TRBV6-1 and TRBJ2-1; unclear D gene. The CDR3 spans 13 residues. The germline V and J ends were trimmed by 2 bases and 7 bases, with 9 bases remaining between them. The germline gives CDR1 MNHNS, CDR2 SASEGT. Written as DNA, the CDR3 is TGTGCCAGCAGTGAAACAAGGATGAATGAGCAGTTCTTC. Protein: CASSETRMNEQFF.

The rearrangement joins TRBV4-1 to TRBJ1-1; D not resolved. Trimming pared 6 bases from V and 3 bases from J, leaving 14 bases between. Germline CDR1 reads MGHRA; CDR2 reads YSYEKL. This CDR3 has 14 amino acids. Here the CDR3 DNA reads TGCGCCAGCAGTAACCTTGGTGGAGACACTGAAGCTTTCTTT. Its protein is CASSNLGGDTEAFF.

This chain's CDR3 is CASSHDRDPSYEQYF. The DNA for the CDR3 is TGTGCCAGCTCACACGACAGGGACCCTAGCTACGAGCAGTACTTC. This rearrangement joins TRBV18 to TRBJ2-7, with 7 bases that match TRBD1. Germline assignment: CDR1 KGHSH and CDR2 LQKENI. The CDR3 consists of 15 residues. Trimming cost V 4 bases and J 3 bases; bases outside gene matches: 9.

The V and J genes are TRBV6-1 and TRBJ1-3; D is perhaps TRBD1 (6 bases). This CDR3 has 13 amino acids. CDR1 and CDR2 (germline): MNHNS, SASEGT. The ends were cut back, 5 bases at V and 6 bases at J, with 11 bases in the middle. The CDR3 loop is CASSLTGLNTIYF. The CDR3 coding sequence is TGTGCCAGCAGTTTAACAGGGTTAAACACCATATATTTT.

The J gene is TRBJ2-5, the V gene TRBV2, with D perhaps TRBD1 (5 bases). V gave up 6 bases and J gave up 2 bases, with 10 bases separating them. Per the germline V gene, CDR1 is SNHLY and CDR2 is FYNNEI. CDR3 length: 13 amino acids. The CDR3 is CASSDSRQETQYF. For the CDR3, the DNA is TGTGCCAGCAGCGACAGTCGACAAGAGACCCAGTACTTC.

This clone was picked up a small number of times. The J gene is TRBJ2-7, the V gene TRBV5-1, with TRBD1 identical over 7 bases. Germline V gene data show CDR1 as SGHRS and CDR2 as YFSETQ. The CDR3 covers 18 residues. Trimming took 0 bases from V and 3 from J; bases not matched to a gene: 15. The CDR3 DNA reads TGCGCCAGCAGCTTGGAAGGGGGCGGCCCTGGGGCCCACTACGAGCAGTACTTC. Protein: CASSLEGGGPGAHYEQYF.

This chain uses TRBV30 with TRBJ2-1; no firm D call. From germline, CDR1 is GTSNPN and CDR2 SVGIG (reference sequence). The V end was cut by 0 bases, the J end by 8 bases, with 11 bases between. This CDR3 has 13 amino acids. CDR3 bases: TGTGCCTGGAGTGTACAGTTGGCGGATGAGCAGTTCTTC. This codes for CAWSVQLADEQFF. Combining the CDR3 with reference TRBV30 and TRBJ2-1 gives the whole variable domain SQTIHQWPATLVQPVGSPLSLECTVEGTSNPNLYWYRQAAGRGLQLLFYSVGIGQISSEVPQNLSASRPQDRQFILSSKKLLLSDSGFYLCAWSVQLADEQFFGPGTRLTVL.

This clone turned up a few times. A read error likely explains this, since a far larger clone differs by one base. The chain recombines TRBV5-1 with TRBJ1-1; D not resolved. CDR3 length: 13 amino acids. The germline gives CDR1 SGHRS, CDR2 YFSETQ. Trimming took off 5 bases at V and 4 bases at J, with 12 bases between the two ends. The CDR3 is CASSIWVCTEAFF. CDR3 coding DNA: TGCGCCAGCAGTATATGGGTCTGCACTGAAGCTTTCTTT.

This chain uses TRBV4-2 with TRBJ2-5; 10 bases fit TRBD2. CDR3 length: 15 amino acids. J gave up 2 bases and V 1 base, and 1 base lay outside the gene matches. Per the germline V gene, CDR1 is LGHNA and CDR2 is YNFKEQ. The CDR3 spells CASSQGLAGQETQYF. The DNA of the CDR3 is TGTGCCAGCAGCCAAGGACTAGCGGGTCAAGAGACCCAGTACTTC.

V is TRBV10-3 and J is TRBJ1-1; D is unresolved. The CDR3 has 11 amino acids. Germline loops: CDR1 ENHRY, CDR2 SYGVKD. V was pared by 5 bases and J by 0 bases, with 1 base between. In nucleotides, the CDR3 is TGTGCCATCAGTTTGAACACTGAAGCTTTCTTT. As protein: CAISLNTEAFF.

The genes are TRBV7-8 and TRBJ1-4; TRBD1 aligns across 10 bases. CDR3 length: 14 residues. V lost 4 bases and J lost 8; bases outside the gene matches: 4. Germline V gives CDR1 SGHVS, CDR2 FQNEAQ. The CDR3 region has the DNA TGTGCCAGCAGCTACGACAGGGGGCACGAAAAACTGTTTTTT. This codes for CASSYDRGHEKLFF.

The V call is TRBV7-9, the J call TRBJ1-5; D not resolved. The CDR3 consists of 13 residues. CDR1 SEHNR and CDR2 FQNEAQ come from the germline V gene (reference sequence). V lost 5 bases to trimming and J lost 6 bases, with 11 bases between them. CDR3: CASSPPGGQPQHF. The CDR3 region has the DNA TGTGCCAGCAGCCCCCCGGGTGGTCAGCCCCAGCATTTT. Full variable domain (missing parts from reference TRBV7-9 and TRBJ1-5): DTGVSQNPRHKITKRGQNVTFRCDPISEHNRLYWYRQTLGQGPEFLTYFQNEAQLEKSRLLSDRFSAERPKGSFSTLEIQRTEQGDSAMYLCASSPPGGQPQHFGDGTRLSIL.

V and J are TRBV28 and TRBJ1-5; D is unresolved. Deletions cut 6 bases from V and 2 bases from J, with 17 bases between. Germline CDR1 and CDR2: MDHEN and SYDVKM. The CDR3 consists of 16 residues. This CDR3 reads CASRDQLARGNQPQHF. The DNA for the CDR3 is TGTGCCAGCAGGGATCAGCTAGCTCGTGGCAATCAGCCCCAGCATTTT.

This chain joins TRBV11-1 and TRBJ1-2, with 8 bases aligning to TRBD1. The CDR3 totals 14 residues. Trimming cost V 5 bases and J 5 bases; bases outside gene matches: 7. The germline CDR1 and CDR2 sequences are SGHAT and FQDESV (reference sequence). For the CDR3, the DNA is TGTGCCAGCAGCACGGACAGGGAGGTTTATGGCTACACCTTC. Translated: CASSTDREVYGYTF.

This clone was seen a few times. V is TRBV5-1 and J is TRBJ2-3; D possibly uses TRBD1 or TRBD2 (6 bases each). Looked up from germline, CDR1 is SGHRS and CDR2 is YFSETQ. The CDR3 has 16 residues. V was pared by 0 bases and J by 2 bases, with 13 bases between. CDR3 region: CASSLEGGAVTDTQYF. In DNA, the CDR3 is TGCGCCAGCAGCTTGGAGGGGGGAGCGGTCACAGATACGCAGTATTTT.

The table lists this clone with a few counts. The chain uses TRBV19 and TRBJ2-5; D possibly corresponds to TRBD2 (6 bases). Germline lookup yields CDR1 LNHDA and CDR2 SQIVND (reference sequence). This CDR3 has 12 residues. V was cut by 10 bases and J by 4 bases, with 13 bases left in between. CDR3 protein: CATREFGETQYF. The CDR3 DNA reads TGTGCCACACGGGAGTTTGGAGAGACCCAGTACTTC.

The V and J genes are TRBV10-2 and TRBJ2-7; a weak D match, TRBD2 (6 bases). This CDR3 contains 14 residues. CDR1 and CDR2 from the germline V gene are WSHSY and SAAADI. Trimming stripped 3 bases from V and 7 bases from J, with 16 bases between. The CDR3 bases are TGCGCCAGCAGTGATATAGGAGGGAGGAGTGAGCAGTACTTC. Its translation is CASSDIGGRSEQYF.

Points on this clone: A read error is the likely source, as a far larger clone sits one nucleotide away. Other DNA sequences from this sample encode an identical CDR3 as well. The CDR3 spells CAISETSGRYEQYF. CDR3 sequence (DNA): TGCGCCATCAGTGAGACTAGCGGGAGGTACGAGCAGTACTTC. The rearrangement links TRBV10-3 to TRBJ2-7, with TRBD2 matching 13 bases. The germline gives CDR1 ENHRY, CDR2 SYGVKD. The CDR3 covers 14 residues.

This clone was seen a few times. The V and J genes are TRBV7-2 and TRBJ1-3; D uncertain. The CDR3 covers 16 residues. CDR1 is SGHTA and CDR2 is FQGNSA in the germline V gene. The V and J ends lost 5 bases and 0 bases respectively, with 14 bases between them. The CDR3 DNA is TGTGCCAGCAGCCCACACATACAGAGCTCTGGAAACACCATATATTTT. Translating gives CASSPHIQSSGNTIYF.

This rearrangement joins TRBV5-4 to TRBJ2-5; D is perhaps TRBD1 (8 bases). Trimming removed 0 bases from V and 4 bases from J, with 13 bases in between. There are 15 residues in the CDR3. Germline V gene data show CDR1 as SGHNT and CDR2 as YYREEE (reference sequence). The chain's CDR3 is CASSLANRGGETQYF. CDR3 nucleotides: TGTGCCAGCAGCTTGGCCAACAGGGGGGGAGAGACCCAGTACTTC.

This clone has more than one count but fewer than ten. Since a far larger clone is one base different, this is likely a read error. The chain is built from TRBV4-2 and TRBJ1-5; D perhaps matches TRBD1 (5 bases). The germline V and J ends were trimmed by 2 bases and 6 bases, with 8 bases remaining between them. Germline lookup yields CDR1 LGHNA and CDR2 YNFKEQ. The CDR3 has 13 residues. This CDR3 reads CASSQWDGQPQHF. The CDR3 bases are TGTGCCAGCAGCCAATGGGACGGTCAGCCCCAGCATTTT.

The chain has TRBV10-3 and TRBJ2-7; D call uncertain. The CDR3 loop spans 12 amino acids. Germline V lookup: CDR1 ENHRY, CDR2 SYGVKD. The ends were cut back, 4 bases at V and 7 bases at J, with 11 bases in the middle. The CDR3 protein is CAISGPNGEQYF. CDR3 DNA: TGTGCCATCAGTGGCCCAAACGGGGAGCAGTACTTC.

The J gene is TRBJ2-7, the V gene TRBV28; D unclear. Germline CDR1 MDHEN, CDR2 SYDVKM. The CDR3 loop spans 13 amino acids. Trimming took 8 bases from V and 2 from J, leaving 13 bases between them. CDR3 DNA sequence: TGTGCCAGCGGTCGCCAAGCCCCCTACGAGCAGTACTTC. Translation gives CASGRQAPYEQYF. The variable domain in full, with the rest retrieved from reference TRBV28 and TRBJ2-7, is DVKVTQSSRYLVKRTGEKVFLECVQDMDHENMFWYRQDPGLGLRLIYFSYDVKMKEKGDIPEGYSVSREKKERFSLILESASTNQTSMYLCASGRQAPYEQYFGPGTRLTVT.

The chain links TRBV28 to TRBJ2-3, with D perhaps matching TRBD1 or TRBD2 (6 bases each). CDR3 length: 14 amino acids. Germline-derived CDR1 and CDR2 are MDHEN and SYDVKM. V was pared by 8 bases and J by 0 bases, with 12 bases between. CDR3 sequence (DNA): TGTGCCAGCCTAGAGGGGGGAAGCACAGATACGCAGTATTTT. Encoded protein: CASLEGGSTDTQYF.